This T cell receptor (beta chain) was identified during a study of radiation and T cells in renal cell carcinoma. Study-level results: In blood, top tumor clones expanded by 2 weeks, shrinking by 4. Pretreatment tumor biopsies were lacking, so baseline clonotypes are unknown.

Clones were sequenced by immunoSEQ multiplex PCR, and TCRdb holds only the in-frame ones, with some missing. The sample consists of about 78,000 clones, 80% to 90% of them appearing once. The time point was: blood 4 weeks post-SBRT, at nephrectomy. Treatment denoted: 15 Gy SBRT to primary tumor, nephrectomy 4 weeks later. Nephrectomy followed 15 Gy stereotactic body radiation by 4 weeks. The patient's renal cell carcinoma had clear cell pathology. This clone appeared a single time. Its specificity is not known. The source was blood, collected from a patient whose treatment included radiotherapy and nephrectomy. The sequence was collected from a woman in her 70s with renal cell carcinoma.

CDR3: CASSLSRRTGLAYEQYF. CDR3 bases: TGTGCCAGCAGTTTATCGCGGAGGACAGGGCTTGCCTACGAGCAGTACTTC. The genes are TRBV28 and TRBJ2-7, with 8 bases identical to TRBD1. CDR1 and CDR2 (germline): MDHEN, SYDVKM. J was trimmed by 2 bases and V by 1 base; bases with no gene match: 10. This CDR3 spans 17 amino acids.